The 12 T cell receptor beta chains reported below all come from one sample, sequenced in a study of blood T cell repertoires in COVID-19. The repertoire was sequenced with immunoSEQ multiplex PCR; TCRdb's copy has only in-frame clones and lacks some. This table has 120,000 or so clones, around 68% appearing once. The specimen was peripheral blood. The source of these receptors is an older woman with acute or convalescent COVID-19.

The chain links TRBV6-6 to TRBJ2-3; 12 bases are a match to TRBD2. The CDR3 contains 16 residues. Germline V gene lookup returns CDR1 MNHNY and CDR2 SVGAGI (reference sequence). V shed 2 bases, J shed 4 bases, and the junction held 4 bases outside the gene matches. The CDR3 sequence: CASSYPLAGGPDTQYF. In DNA form, the CDR3 reads TGTGCCAGCAGTTACCCTCTAGCGGGGGGGCCAGATACGCAGTATTTT.

V and J are TRBV18 and TRBJ1-5; possibly TRBD1 for D (6 bases). The CDR3 consists of 16 residues. Trimming shortened V by 4 bases and J by 4 bases, and 17 bases separated the two germline ends. The germline CDR1 and CDR2 sequences are KGHSH and LQKENI. CDR3 nucleotide sequence: TGTGCCAGCTCACTCTCATCATCAGGACAGAATCAGCCCCAGCATTTT. Its protein product is CASSLSSSGQNQPQHF.

The genes are TRBV4-2 and TRBJ1-4; no firm D call. Deletions cut 4 bases from V and 3 bases from J, with 15 bases between. This CDR3 region has 16 residues. CDR1 is LGHNA and CDR2 is YNFKEQ in the germline V gene. The CDR3 loop reads CASSLEGGLANEKLFF. The CDR3 bases are TGTGCCAGCAGCCTCGAGGGCGGGCTTGCTAATGAAAAACTGTTTTTT.

The chain uses TRBV12-3 or TRBV12-4 and TRBJ1-2; 8 bases match TRBD1. This CDR3 spans 13 amino acids. Unmatched junction bases numbered 8, after V lost 8 bases and J lost 6 bases. The CDR3: CASGRQGKNGYTF. The CDR3 nucleotides are TGTGCCAGCGGGCGACAGGGGAAGAATGGCTACACCTTC.

The V call is TRBV27, the J call TRBJ2-7, with 14 bases aligning to TRBD2. Unmatched junction bases numbered 1, after V lost 5 bases and J lost 7 bases. The CDR3 loop spans 13 amino acids. Germline V gene data show CDR1 as MNHEY and CDR2 as SMNVEV (reference sequence). CDR3 coding DNA: TGTGCCAGCAGTGGACTAGCGGGGGGTGAGCAGTACTTC. Protein product: CASSGLAGGEQYF.

This clone was seen once. The chain has TRBV3-1 (or the pseudogene TRBV3-2) and TRBJ2-7; D is unresolved. The V gene lost 1 base and the J gene lost 2 bases, with 3 bases spanning the gap. This CDR3 contains 12 residues. Germline V lookup: CDR1 LGHDT, CDR2 YNNKEL (reference sequence). The CDR3 DNA sequence: TGTGCCAGCAGCCAAGTCGCCTACGAGCAGTACTTC. It codes for CASSQVAYEQYF.

Worth noting for this clone: This sample includes further DNA sequences coding for the same CDR3. The chain combines TRBV7-9 with TRBJ2-3; D might be TRBD2 (6 bases). The CDR3 totals 14 residues. Deletions cut 1 base from V and 4 bases from J, with 9 bases between. Germline V gene lookup returns CDR1 SEHNR and CDR2 FQNEAQ (reference sequence). CDR3 sequence: CASSLGRGSDTQYF. Written as DNA, the CDR3 is TGTGCCAGCAGCTTAGGGCGGGGTTCAGATACGCAGTATTTT. Full variable domain (remainder filled in from reference TRBV7-9 and TRBJ2-3): DTGVSQNPRHKITKRGQNVTFRCDPISEHNRLYWYRQTLGQGPEFLTYFQNEAQLEKSRLLSDRFSAERPKGSFSTLEIQRTEQGDSAMYLCASSLGRGSDTQYFGPGTRLTVL.

The V gene is TRBV7-2, the J gene TRBJ1-2, with D uncertain. Germline CDR1 SGHTA, CDR2 FQGNSA. The CDR3 contains 15 residues. Trimming pared 5 bases from V and 2 bases from J, leaving 15 bases between. The CDR3 nucleotides read TGTGCCAGCAGCCCCCAGGAGGCACCCAACTATGGCTACACCTTC. This encodes CASSPQEAPNYGYTF.

The table lists this clone with a few counts. The V gene is TRBV27, the J gene TRBJ1-1; perhaps TRBD1 as D (5 bases). Germline V CDR1 and CDR2: MNHEY, SMNVEV (reference sequence). Trimming cost V 4 bases and J 5 bases, with 14 bases left between them. The CDR3 consists of 14 residues. CDR3: CASSSGGAWTEAFF. The CDR3 DNA reads as TGTGCCAGCAGTTCAGGAGGGGCGTGGACTGAAGCTTTCTTT.

The CDR3 DNA reads TGTGCCAGCAGCTACCGGACAGGCCTTAACTATGGCTACACCTTC. Its translation is CASSYRTGLNYGYTF. The V call is TRBV7-2, the J call TRBJ1-2; 7 nucleotides line up with TRBD1. Germline CDR1 and CDR2: SGHTA and FQGNSA. The J segment lost 1 base and the V segment lost 4 bases, leaving 6 bases of the junction unmatched. The CDR3 sequence is 15 residues long.

This chain links TRBV11-2 with TRBJ2-3, with 9 bases that match TRBD2. This CDR3 contains 15 residues. V lost 3 bases, J lost 5 bases, and 6 bases stayed unmatched. Germline values: CDR1 SGHAT, CDR2 FQNNGV. The chain's CDR3 is CASSFGGGAGDTQYF. CDR3 nucleotides: TGTGCCAGCAGCTTTGGCGGGGGGGCAGGAGATACGCAGTATTTT.

The chain couples TRBV18 to TRBJ1-3; D is perhaps TRBD1 (5 bases). Germline V CDR1 and CDR2: KGHSH, LQKENI. V was pared by 4 bases and J by 2 bases, with 12 bases between. The CDR3 covers 15 residues. CDR3 in amino acids: CASSRPAGPGNTIYF. The CDR3 DNA reads as TGTGCCAGCTCACGACCGGCAGGGCCTGGAAACACCATATATTTT.